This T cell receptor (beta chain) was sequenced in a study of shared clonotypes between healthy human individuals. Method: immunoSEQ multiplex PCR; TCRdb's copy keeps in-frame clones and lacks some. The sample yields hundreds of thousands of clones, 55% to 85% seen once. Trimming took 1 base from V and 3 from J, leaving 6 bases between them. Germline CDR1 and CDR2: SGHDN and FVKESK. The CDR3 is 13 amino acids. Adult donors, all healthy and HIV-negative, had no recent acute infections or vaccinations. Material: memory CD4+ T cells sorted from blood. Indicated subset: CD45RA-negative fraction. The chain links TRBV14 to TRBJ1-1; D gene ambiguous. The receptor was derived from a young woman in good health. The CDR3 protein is CASSQAPDTEAFF. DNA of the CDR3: TGTGCCAGCAGCCAAGCACCGGACACTGAAGCTTTCTTT.